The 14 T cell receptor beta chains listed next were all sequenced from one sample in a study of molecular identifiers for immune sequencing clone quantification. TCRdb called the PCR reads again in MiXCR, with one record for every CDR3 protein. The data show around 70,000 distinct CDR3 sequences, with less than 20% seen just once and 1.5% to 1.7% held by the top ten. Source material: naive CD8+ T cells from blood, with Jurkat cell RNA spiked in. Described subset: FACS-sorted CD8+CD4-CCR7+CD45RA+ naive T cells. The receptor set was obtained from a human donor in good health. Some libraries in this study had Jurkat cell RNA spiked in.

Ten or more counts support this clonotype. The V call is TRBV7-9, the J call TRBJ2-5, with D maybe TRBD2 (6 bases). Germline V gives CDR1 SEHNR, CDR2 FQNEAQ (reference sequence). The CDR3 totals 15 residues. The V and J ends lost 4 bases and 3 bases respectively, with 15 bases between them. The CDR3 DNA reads TGTGCCAGCAGCTCTGCTGGGGCTAGCGAAGAGACCCAGTACTTC. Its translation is CASSSAGASEETQYF.

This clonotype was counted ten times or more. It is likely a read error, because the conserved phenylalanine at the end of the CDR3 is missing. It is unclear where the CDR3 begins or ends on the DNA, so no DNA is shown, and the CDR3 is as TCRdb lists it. This CDR3 is CSARDLVV. The chain is built from TRBV20-1 and TRBJ1-1. The CDR3 length is 8 residues, termini included. Per germline, CDR1 DFQATT and CDR2 SNEGSKA (reference sequence).

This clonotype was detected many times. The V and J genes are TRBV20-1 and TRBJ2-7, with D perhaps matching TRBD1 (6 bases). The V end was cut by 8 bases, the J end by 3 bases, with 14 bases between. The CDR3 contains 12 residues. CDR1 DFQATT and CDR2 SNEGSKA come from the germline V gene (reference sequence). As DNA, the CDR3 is TGCAGTACCGGACAGATGAGCTACGAGCAGTACTTC. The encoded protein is CSTGQMSYEQYF.

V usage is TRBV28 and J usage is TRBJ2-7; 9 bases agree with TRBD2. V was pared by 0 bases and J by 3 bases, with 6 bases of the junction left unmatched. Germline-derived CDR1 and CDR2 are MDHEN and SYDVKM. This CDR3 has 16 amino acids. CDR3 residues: CASSLWASGTHYEQYF. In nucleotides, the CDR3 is TGTGCCAGCAGTTTATGGGCTAGCGGGACGCACTACGAGCAGTACTTC.

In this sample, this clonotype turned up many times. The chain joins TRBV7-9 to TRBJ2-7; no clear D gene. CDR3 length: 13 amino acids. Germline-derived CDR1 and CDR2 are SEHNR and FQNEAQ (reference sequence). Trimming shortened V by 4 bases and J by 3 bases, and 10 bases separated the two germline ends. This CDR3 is CASSSLDLYEQYF. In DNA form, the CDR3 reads TGTGCCAGCAGCTCCCTGGACCTCTACGAGCAGTACTTC. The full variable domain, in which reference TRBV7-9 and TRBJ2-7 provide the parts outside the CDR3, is DTGVSQNPRHKITKRGQNVTFRCDPISEHNRLYWYRQTLGQGPEFLTYFQNEAQLEKSRLLSDRFSAERPKGSFSTLEIQRTEQGDSAMYLCASSSLDLYEQYFGPGTRLTVT.

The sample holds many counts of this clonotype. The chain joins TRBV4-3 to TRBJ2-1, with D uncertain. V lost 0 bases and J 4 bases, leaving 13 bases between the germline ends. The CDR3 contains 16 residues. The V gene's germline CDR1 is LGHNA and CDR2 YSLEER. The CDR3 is CASSQDRDSLYNEQFF. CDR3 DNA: TGCGCCAGCAGCCAAGATCGCGACTCACTGTACAATGAGCAGTTCTTC.

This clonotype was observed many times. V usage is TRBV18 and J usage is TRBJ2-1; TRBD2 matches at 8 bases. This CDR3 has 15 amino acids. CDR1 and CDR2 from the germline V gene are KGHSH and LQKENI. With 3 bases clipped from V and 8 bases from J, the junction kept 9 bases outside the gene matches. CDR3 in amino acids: CASSPRREAEDEQFF. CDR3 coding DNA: TGTGCCAGCTCACCCCGGCGGGAGGCGGAGGATGAGCAGTTCTTC.

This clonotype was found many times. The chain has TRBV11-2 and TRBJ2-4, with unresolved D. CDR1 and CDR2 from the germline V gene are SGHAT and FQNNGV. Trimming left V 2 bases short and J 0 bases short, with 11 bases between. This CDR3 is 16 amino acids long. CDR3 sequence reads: CASSLSAQLAKNIQYF. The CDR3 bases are TGTGCCAGCAGCTTATCCGCCCAATTAGCCAAAAACATTCAGTACTTC.

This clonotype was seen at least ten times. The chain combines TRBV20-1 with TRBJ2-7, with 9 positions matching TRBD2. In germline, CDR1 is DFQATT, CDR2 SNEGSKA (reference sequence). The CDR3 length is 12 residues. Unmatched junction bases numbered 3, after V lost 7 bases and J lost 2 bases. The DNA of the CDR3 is TGCAGTGGGCGGGGGGGAACCTACGAGCAGTACTTC. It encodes CSGRGGTYEQYF.

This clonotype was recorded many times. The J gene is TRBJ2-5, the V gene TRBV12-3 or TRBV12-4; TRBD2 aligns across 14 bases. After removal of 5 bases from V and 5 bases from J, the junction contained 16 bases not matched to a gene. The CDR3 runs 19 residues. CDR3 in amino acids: CASSRLAGGPRYPRETQYF. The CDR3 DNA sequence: TGTGCCAGCAGTAGACTAGCGGGAGGGCCGAGATACCCTCGCGAGACCCAGTACTTC.

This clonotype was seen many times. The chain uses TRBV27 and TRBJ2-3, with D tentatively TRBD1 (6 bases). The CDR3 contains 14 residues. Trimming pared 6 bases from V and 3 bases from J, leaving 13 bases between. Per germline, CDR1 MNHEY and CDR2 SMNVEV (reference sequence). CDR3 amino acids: CASRTGQLTDTQYF. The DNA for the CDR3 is TGTGCCAGCAGGACCGGACAGTTAACAGATACGCAGTATTTT.

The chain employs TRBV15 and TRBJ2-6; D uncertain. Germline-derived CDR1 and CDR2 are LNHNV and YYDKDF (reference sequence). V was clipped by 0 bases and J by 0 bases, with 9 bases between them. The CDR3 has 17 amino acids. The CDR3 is CATSRDLLRSGANVLTF. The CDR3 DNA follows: TGTGCCACCAGCAGAGACCTCTTGCGCTCTGGGGCCAACGTCCTGACTTTC.

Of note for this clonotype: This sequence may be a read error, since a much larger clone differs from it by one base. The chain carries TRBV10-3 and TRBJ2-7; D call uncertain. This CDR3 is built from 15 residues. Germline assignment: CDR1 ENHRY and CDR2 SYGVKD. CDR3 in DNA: TGTGCCATCACTGAGTCCCGGCTAGAGAGTGGCGAGCAGTACTTC. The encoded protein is CAITESRLESGEQYF.

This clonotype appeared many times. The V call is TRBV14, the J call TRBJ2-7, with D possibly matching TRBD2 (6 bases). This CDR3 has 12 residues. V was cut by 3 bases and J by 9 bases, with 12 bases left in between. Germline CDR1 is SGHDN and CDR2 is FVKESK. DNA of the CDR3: TGTGCCAGCAGCCACACTAGCATAGGGCAGTACTTC. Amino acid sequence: CASSHTSIGQYF.